Shown below are 17 T cell receptor beta chains from a single sample sequenced in a study of OX40 agonist ivuxolimab in advanced cancers. The protocol used for the library was the immunoSEQ multiplex PCR assay. TCRdb holds this immuneACCESS table with in-frame rearrangements only. Some clones are missing; in checked studies, unresolved V genes explain under half, and the rest has no known cause. This sample is represented by 100,000 to 120,000 clones; roughly nine tenths of them were singletons. About 0.3% of the sample rests with the top ten. Sequenced material: CD4+ or CD8+ T cells sorted from blood, taken in a trial of the OX40 agonist ivuxolimab. These TCRs come from an adult with an advanced solid tumor such as melanoma, head and neck, liver or kidney cancer.

The chain is built from TRBV5-1 and TRBJ1-5; D gene uncertain. The CDR3 runs 14 residues. Trimming shortened V by 2 bases and J by 3 bases, and 9 bases separated the two germline ends. Germline V lookup: CDR1 SGHRS, CDR2 YFSETQ. The DNA of the CDR3 is TGCGCCAGCAGCTTCGGAGAATCCAATCAGCCCCAGCATTTT. Translated, it gives CASSFGESNQPQHF.

The chain uses TRBV27 and TRBJ1-2; D is possibly TRBD1 (5 bases). The CDR3 loop spans 13 amino acids. V lost 2 bases and J lost 4, with 8 bases in between. The germline CDR1 and CDR2 sequences are MNHEY and SMNVEV (reference sequence). The CDR3 DNA reads as TGTGCCAGCAGTTTACCGGGGGGCTATGGCTACACCTTC. Protein product: CASSLPGGYGYTF.

The V gene is TRBV6-1, the J gene TRBJ1-5, with TRBD1 identical over 9 bases. The germline V gene has CDR1 MNHNS and CDR2 SASEGT. J was trimmed by 1 base and V by 7 bases; bases with no gene match: 5. This CDR3 region has 15 residues. The CDR3 sequence: CASISTGGSNQPQHF. The CDR3 coding sequence is TGTGCCAGCATATCAACAGGGGGCAGCAATCAGCCCCAGCATTTT.

This clone occurred once. The chain uses TRBV4-1 and TRBJ2-5, with 10 nucleotides matching TRBD1. Losses at the gene ends were 0 bases for V and 3 bases for J; bases not matched to a gene: 10. From germline, CDR1 is MGHRA and CDR2 YSYEKL. The CDR3 sequence is 18 residues long. The CDR3 sequence: CASSQEFKGTGVEETQYF. CDR3 DNA: TGCGCCAGCAGCCAAGAATTTAAGGGGACAGGGGTAGAAGAGACCCAGTACTTC.

The chain links TRBV6-5 to TRBJ2-1, with a tentative D call TRBD1 (5 bases). Trimming left V 4 bases short and J 9 bases short, with 13 bases between. Germline V gives CDR1 MNHEY, CDR2 SVGAGI. This CDR3 has 13 amino acids. CDR3 in amino acids: CASSFFRESEQFF. The DNA for the CDR3 is TGTGCCAGCAGTTTCTTCAGGGAATCTGAGCAGTTCTTC.

This chain links TRBV4-3 with TRBJ1-5; no definite D call. Between the trimmed V and J ends, which lost 0 bases and 1 base, there was a span of 7 bases. The length of the CDR3 is 15 residues. Germline values: CDR1 LGHNA, CDR2 YSLEER. CDR3 bases: TGCGCCAGCAGCCAAGACTCGGGGAGCAATCAGCCCCAGCATTTT. It translates to CASSQDSGSNQPQHF.

The DNA of the CDR3 is TGTGCCAGCAGCGGAGCAGCCAAAAACATTCAGTACTTC. Its translation: CASSGAAKNIQYF. The V call is TRBV9, the J call TRBJ2-4, with D unresolved. The V and J ends lost 3 bases and 0 bases respectively, with 4 bases between them. The CDR3 spans 13 residues. CDR1 and CDR2 (germline): SGDLS, YYNGEE.

This chain connects TRBV15 to TRBJ1-2; D is perhaps TRBD1 (6 bases). The CDR3 has 16 residues. Between the trimmed V and J ends, which lost 1 base and 4 bases, there was a span of 16 bases. The V gene's germline CDR1 is LNHNV and CDR2 YYDKDF (reference sequence). CDR3 DNA sequence: TGTGCCACCAGCAGAGTCGCCGGCACAGGGCGCTATGGCTACACCTTC. Its translation is CATSRVAGTGRYGYTF.

The chain links TRBV11-3 to TRBJ2-2; D remains ambiguous. The length of the CDR3 is 14 residues. Germline CDR1 is SGHNT and CDR2 is YENEEA. V gave up 5 bases and J gave up 6 bases, with 13 bases separating them. In DNA, the CDR3 is TGTGCCAGCAGCGCATTTACGGGCGCCGGGGAGCTGTTTTTT. As protein: CASSAFTGAGELFF.

This chain links TRBV5-6 with TRBJ2-7, with D tentatively TRBD1 or TRBD2 (5 bases each). The CDR3 spans 15 residues. Germline V gene sequence: CDR1 SGHDT, CDR2 YYEEEE. V lost 4 bases to trimming and J lost 3 bases, with 17 bases between them. CDR3 nucleotides: TGTGCCAGCAGCCGGGACCAGGAACTCGGCTACGAGCAGTACTTC. It is translated as CASSRDQELGYEQYF.

The V gene is TRBV7-2, the J gene TRBJ1-2; 8 bases are a match to TRBD1. The V gene end was trimmed by 6 bases and the J gene end by 6 bases; junction bases not matched to a gene: 12. The V gene's germline CDR1 is SGHTA and CDR2 FQGNSA. The CDR3 spans 15 residues. The chain's CDR3 is CASSLQGAPEDGYTF. CDR3 DNA: TGTGCCAGCAGTCTGCAGGGGGCCCCTGAGGATGGCTACACCTTC.

V usage is TRBV7-6 and J usage is TRBJ2-3; D is ambiguous. Trimming shortened V by 2 bases and J by 1 base, and 13 bases separated the two germline ends. Per the germline V gene, CDR1 is SGHVS and CDR2 is FNYEAQ. CDR3 length: 16 amino acids. The CDR3 nucleotides read TGTGCCAGCAGCTTATTCTCCCCGAGTGGCACAGATACGCAGTATTTT. Residues: CASSLFSPSGTDTQYF.

CDR3 in amino acids: CASWPDSTGELFF. In nucleotides, the CDR3 is TGTGCCAGTTGGCCAGATTCCACCGGGGAGCTGTTTTTT. The chain is built from TRBV5-4 and TRBJ2-2; no definite D call. With 8 bases removed from V and 4 bases from J, the gap between germline ends came to 12 bases. The CDR3 runs 13 residues. The germline V gene has CDR1 SGHNT and CDR2 YYREEE (reference sequence). Combining the CDR3 with reference TRBV5-4 and TRBJ2-2 gives the whole variable domain ETGVTQSPTHLIKTRGQQVTLRCSSQSGHNTVSWYQQALGQGPQFIFQYYREEENGRGNFPPRFSGLQFPNYSSELNVNALELDDSALYLCASWPDSTGELFFGEGSRLTVL.

This clone was observed once. The chain joins TRBV25-1 to TRBJ2-7, with a possible D match to TRBD2 (5 bases). The CDR3 runs to 11 residues. Trimming took off 8 bases at V and 3 bases at J, with 8 bases between the two ends. From germline, CDR1 is MGHDK and CDR2 SYGVNS. CDR3 amino acids: CASARGYEQYF. The DNA for the CDR3 is TGTGCCAGCGCCCGGGGCTACGAGCAGTACTTC.

This chain joins TRBV5-6 and TRBJ2-2, with 8 bases fitting TRBD2. CDR1 SGHDT and CDR2 YYEEEE come from the germline V gene. V lost 1 base to trimming and J lost 3 bases; unmatched junction nucleotides: 14. This CDR3 spans 19 amino acids. CDR3 coding DNA: TGTGCCAGCAGCTTGCGACGGCTAGCGGGCGTGGTGCACACCGGGGAGCTGTTTTTT. Amino acid sequence: CASSLRRLAGVVHTGELFF.

The chain couples TRBV19 to TRBJ2-4; D is perhaps TRBD2 (5 bases). The CDR3 is 17 amino acids. CDR1 and CDR2 from the germline V gene are LNHDA and SQIVND (reference sequence). Trimming stripped 5 bases from V and 7 bases from J, with 24 bases between. The CDR3 DNA reads TGTGCCAGTAGTCTCCGCCGTAGGCCTACTGGGGAGAACATTCAGTACTTC. Its translation is CASSLRRRPTGENIQYF. Full variable domain (missing parts from reference TRBV19 and TRBJ2-4): DGGITQSPKYLFRKEGQNVTLSCEQNLNHDAMYWYRQDPGQGLRLIYYSQIVNDFQKGDIAEGYSVSREKKESFPLTVTSAQKNPTAFYLCASSLRRRPTGENIQYFGAGTRLSVL.

J is TRBJ1-3 and V is TRBV5-1; D is undetermined. The V gene lost 0 bases and the J gene lost 2 bases, with 9 bases spanning the gap. There are 15 residues in the CDR3. Germline assignment: CDR1 SGHRS and CDR2 YFSETQ. CDR3 amino acids: CASSLAPDTGNTIYF. CDR3 DNA sequence: TGCGCCAGCAGCTTGGCCCCTGATACTGGAAACACCATATATTTT.